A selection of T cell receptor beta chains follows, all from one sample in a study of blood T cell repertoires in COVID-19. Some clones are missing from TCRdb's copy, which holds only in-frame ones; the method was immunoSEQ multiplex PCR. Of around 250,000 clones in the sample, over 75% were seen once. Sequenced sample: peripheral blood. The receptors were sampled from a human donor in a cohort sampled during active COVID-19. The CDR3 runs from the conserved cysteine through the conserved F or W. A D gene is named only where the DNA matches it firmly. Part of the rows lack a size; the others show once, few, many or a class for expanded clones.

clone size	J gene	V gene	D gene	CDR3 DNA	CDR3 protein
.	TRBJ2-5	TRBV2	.	TGTGCCAGCGTCCCTGCTCTCGGGACCCAGTACTTC	CASVPALGTQYF
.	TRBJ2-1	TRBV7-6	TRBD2	TGTGCCAGCAGCTTTAGTTGGTCTAGCGGGACCCCCTACAATGAGCAGTTCTTC	CASSFSWSSGTPYNEQFF
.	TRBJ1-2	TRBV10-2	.	TGCGCCAGCAGTGATGGAGTGGCCTTATATTCCTTC	CASSDGVALYSF
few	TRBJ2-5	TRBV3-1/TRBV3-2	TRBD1	TGTGCCAGCAGCCATAGGACAGGGCTAGAGACCCAGTACTTC	CASSHRTGLETQYF
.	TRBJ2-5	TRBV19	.	TGTGCCAGTAGTACCGGGGGGCACCAAGAGACCCAGTACTTC	CASSTGGHQETQYF
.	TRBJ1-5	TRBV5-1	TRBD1	TGCGCCAGCCGGACAGGGTTCGGCAGCAATCAGCCCCAGCATTTT	CASRTGFGSNQPQHF
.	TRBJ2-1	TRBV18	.	TGTGCCAGCTCACCACCGCGGGCAGGCTCCTACAATGAGCAGTTCTTC	CASSPPRAGSYNEQFF
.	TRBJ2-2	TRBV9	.	TGTGCCAGCAGCTGGCTGAACACCGAGGAGCTGTTTTTT	CASSWLNTEELFF
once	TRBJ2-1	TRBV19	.	TGTGCCAGTACCCTAGTGGGGCCAGCTAACAATGAGCAGTTCTTC	CASTLVGPANNEQFF
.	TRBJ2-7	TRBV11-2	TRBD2	TGTGCCAGCAGCTTAGATCTAGCGGGAGGGATCTACGAGCAGTACTTC	CASSLDLAGGIYEQYF
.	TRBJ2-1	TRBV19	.	TGTGCCAGTAGTGCGACAGGGAGGCTAAGGGAGCAGTTCTTC	CASSATGRLREQFF
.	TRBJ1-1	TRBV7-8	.	TGTGCCAGCAGCCCCACGAGACAGCAGAACACTGAAGCTTTCTTT	CASSPTRQQNTEAFF
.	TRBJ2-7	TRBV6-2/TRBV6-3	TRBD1	TGTGCCAGCAGTTACGATAGGGGGCTGGACGAGCAGTACTTC	CASSYDRGLDEQYF
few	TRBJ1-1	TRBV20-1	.	TGCAGTGCTAGTGGGGGACTTTGGGTGGACACTGAAGCTTTCTTT	CSASGGLWVDTEAFF